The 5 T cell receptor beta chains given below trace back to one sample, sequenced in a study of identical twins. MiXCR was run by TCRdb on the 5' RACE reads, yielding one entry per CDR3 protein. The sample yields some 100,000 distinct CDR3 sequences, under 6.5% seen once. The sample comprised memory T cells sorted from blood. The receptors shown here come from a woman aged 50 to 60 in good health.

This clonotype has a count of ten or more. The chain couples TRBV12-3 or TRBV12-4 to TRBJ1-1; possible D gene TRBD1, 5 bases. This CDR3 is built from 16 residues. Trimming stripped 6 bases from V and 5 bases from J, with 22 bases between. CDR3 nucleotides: TGTGCCAGCAGCACTGGGGGGGGACCAGGGCTAACTGAAGCTTTCTTT. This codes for CASSTGGGPGLTEAFF.

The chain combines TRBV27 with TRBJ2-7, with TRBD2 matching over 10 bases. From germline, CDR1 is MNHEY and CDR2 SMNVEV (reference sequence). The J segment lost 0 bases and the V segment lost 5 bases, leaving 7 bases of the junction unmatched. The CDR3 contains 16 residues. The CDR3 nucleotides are TGTGCCAGCAGTCCGAGGACTAGCGGCCGCTCCTACGAGCAGTACGTC. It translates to CASSPRTSGRSYEQYV.

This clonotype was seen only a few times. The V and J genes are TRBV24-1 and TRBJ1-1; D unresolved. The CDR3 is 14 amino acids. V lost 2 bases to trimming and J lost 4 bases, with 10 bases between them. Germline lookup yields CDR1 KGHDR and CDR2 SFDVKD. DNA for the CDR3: TGTGCCACCAGTGATTCTTACGCACCCACTGAAGCTTTCTTT. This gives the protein CATSDSYAPTEAFF.

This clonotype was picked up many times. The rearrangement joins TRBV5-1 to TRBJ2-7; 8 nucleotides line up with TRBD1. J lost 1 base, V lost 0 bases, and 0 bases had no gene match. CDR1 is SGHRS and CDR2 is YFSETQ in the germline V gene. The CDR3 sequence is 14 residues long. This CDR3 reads CASSLGDRSYEQYF. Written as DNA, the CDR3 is TGCGCCAGCAGCTTGGGGGACAGGTCCTACGAGCAGTACTTC.

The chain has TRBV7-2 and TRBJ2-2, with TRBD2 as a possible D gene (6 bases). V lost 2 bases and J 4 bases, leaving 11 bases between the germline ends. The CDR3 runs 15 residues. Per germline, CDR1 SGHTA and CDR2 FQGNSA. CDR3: CASSLRLGSTGELFF. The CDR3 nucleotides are TGTGCCAGCAGCTTAAGACTAGGTAGCACCGGGGAGCTGTTTTTT. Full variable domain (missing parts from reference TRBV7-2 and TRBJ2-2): GAGVSQSPSNKVTEKGKDVELRCDPISGHTALYWYRQSLGQGLEFLIYFQGNSAPDKSGLPSDRFSAERTGGSVSTLTIQRTQQEDSAVYLCASSLRLGSTGELFFGEGSRLTVL.